Listed below are T cell receptor beta chains from one sample, sequenced in a study of blood T cell repertoires in COVID-19. Sequencing was performed with immunoSEQ multiplex PCR; in TCRdb, only in-frame clones are kept and a portion is missing. The data show 250,000 or so clones, approximately 87% seen once. Material for sequencing was peripheral blood. These receptors all stem from a man aged 55 to 70 with acute or convalescent COVID-19. CDR3s include the opening cysteine and the closing phenylalanine or tryptophan. Each record gives: J gene, clone size, D gene, V gene, CDR3 protein, CDR3 DNA. A D gene is named only where the DNA matches it firmly. Part of the rows lack a size; the others show once, few, many or a class for expanded clones.

j_call: TRBJ2-7
clone_size: once
d_call: NA
v_call: TRBV28
cdr3_aa: CASRTFSYEQYF
cdr3_nt: TGTGCCAGCCGGACATTCTCCTACGAGCAGTACTTC

j_call: TRBJ1-2
clone_size: NA
d_call: TRBD1
v_call: TRBV28
cdr3_aa: CASSPDRVNYGYTF
cdr3_nt: TGTGCCAGCAGTCCGGACAGGGTGAACTATGGCTACACCTTC

j_call: TRBJ1-1
clone_size: NA
d_call: TRBD1
v_call: TRBV19
cdr3_aa: CATHNRGRLAEAFF
cdr3_nt: TGTGCCACCCACAACAGGGGGCGGTTGGCTGAAGCTTTCTTT

j_call: TRBJ1-2
clone_size: few
d_call: TRBD1
v_call: TRBV7-2
cdr3_aa: CASSLAGQGTGYGYTF
cdr3_nt: TGTGCCAGCAGCTTAGCGGGACAGGGGACGGGCTATGGCTACACCTTC

j_call: TRBJ2-2
clone_size: NA
d_call: NA
v_call: TRBV30
cdr3_aa: CAWGQGGIGAGELFF
cdr3_nt: TGTGCCTGGGGACAGGGAGGGATAGGGGCCGGGGAGCTGTTTTTT

j_call: TRBJ2-1
clone_size: NA
d_call: TRBD2
v_call: TRBV30
cdr3_aa: CASTTSGKGNEQFF
cdr3_nt: TGTGCCTCCACGACTAGCGGGAAGGGCAATGAGCAGTTCTTC

j_call: TRBJ2-3
clone_size: few
d_call: TRBD2
v_call: TRBV9
cdr3_aa: CASSVGLAGPDTQYF
cdr3_nt: TGTGCCAGCAGCGTTGGGCTAGCGGGGCCAGATACGCAGTATTTT

j_call: TRBJ1-3
clone_size: NA
d_call: NA
v_call: TRBV7-6
cdr3_aa: CASSLVVRSVGNTIYF
cdr3_nt: TGTGCCAGCAGCTTAGTAGTTCGGTCGGTTGGAAACACCATATATTTT

j_call: TRBJ2-2
clone_size: NA
d_call: TRBD2
v_call: TRBV29-1
cdr3_aa: CSVEGGGSNTGELFF
cdr3_nt: TGCAGCGTTGAAGGTGGCGGGAGTAACACCGGGGAGCTGTTTTTT

j_call: TRBJ2-5
clone_size: NA
d_call: NA
v_call: TRBV2
cdr3_aa: CASSSLGGGETQYF
cdr3_nt: TGTGCCAGCAGCAGTCTAGGAGGAGGAGAGACCCAGTACTTC

j_call: TRBJ2-1
clone_size: NA
d_call: NA
v_call: TRBV19
cdr3_aa: CASSTSGGSLRVQFF
cdr3_nt: TGTGCCAGTAGTACCTCGGGGGGCTCCCTGAGAGTGCAGTTCTTC

j_call: TRBJ2-7
clone_size: NA
d_call: TRBD2
v_call: TRBV5-4
cdr3_aa: CASSLTSGPREEQYF
cdr3_nt: TGTGCCAGCAGCCTCACTAGCGGTCCGCGAGAGGAGCAGTACTTC

j_call: TRBJ1-6
clone_size: NA
d_call: TRBD1
v_call: TRBV29-1
cdr3_aa: CSARTGPNSPLHF
cdr3_nt: TGCAGCGCCCGGACAGGGCCCAATTCACCCCTCCACTTT

j_call: TRBJ1-4
clone_size: NA
d_call: NA
v_call: TRBV6-4
cdr3_aa: CASSEVLAEGKLFF
cdr3_nt: TGTGCCAGCAGTGAGGTTCTAGCAGAGGGAAAACTGTTTTTT

j_call: TRBJ1-2
clone_size: NA
d_call: TRBD1
v_call: TRBV3-1/TRBV3-2
cdr3_aa: CASSQTGGQGDYGYTF
cdr3_nt: TGTGCCAGCAGCCAGACAGGGGGACAGGGGGACTATGGCTACACCTTC

j_call: TRBJ2-7
clone_size: NA
d_call: TRBD2
v_call: TRBV4-1
cdr3_aa: CASTQGRAPGREQYF
cdr3_nt: TGCGCCAGCACCCAAGGGAGGGCCCCGGGCCGCGAGCAGTACTTC

j_call: TRBJ2-1
clone_size: few
d_call: TRBD1
v_call: TRBV30
cdr3_aa: CAWSKRDRVVFF
cdr3_nt: TGTGCCTGGAGCAAAAGGGACAGGGTAGTTTTCTTC

j_call: TRBJ2-3
clone_size: NA
d_call: TRBD1
v_call: TRBV24-1
cdr3_aa: CATSDTGTGVGDTQYF
cdr3_nt: TGTGCCACCAGTGACACCGGGACAGGGGTTGGAGATACGCAGTATTTT

j_call: TRBJ1-6
clone_size: once
d_call: NA
v_call: TRBV19
cdr3_aa: CASTLRQPNSPLHF
cdr3_nt: TGTGCCAGTACCCTGAGGCAGCCTAATTCACCCCTCCACTTT

j_call: TRBJ2-1
clone_size: NA
d_call: TRBD2
v_call: TRBV7-9
cdr3_aa: CASSQGLRNNEQFF
cdr3_nt: TGTGCCAGCAGCCAGGGACTACGAAACAATGAGCAGTTCTTC

j_call: TRBJ2-7
clone_size: NA
d_call: TRBD1
v_call: TRBV19
cdr3_aa: CASSFIRDSEQYF
cdr3_nt: TGTGCCAGTAGTTTTATCCGGGACAGCGAGCAGTACTTC

j_call: TRBJ2-5
clone_size: NA
d_call: NA
v_call: TRBV5-5
cdr3_aa: CASSREKGRETQYF
cdr3_nt: TGTGCCAGCAGCAGGGAAAAGGGGCGAGAGACCCAGTACTTC

j_call: TRBJ1-5
clone_size: NA
d_call: NA
v_call: TRBV7-9
cdr3_aa: CASSPPPGQPQHF
cdr3_nt: TGTGCCAGCAGCCCGCCCCCGGGGCAGCCCCAGCATTTT

j_call: TRBJ2-1
clone_size: NA
d_call: TRBD2
v_call: TRBV3-1/TRBV3-2
cdr3_aa: CASSQPGLAVDEQFF
cdr3_nt: TGTGCCAGCAGCCAGCCGGGACTAGCAGTCGATGAGCAGTTCTTC

j_call: TRBJ2-7
clone_size: NA
d_call: TRBD1
v_call: TRBV18
cdr3_aa: CASSPQRTGLDEQYF
cdr3_nt: TGTGCCAGCTCACCACAGAGGACAGGGCTAGACGAGCAGTACTTC

j_call: TRBJ2-5
clone_size: NA
d_call: TRBD2
v_call: TRBV3-1/TRBV3-2
cdr3_aa: CASSQPGLAENQETQYF
cdr3_nt: TGTGCCAGCAGCCAACCTGGACTAGCGGAGAACCAAGAGACCCAGTACTTC

j_call: TRBJ2-7
clone_size: few
d_call: TRBD2
v_call: TRBV27
cdr3_aa: CASSSLAGLSYEQYF
cdr3_nt: TGTGCCAGCAGTTCCTTAGCGGGACTCTCCTACGAGCAGTACTTC

j_call: TRBJ1-2
clone_size: NA
d_call: NA
v_call: TRBV5-6
cdr3_aa: CASGDGREEGYTF
cdr3_nt: TGTGCCAGCGGAGACGGCAGGGAGGAAGGCTACACCTTC

j_call: TRBJ2-1
clone_size: NA
d_call: TRBD1
v_call: TRBV7-3
cdr3_aa: CASSLGSGDRVYEQFF
cdr3_nt: TGTGCCAGCAGCTTAGGCTCCGGGGACAGGGTCTATGAGCAGTTCTTC

j_call: TRBJ1-5
clone_size: NA
d_call: NA
v_call: TRBV28
cdr3_aa: CASRGPNSNQPQHF
cdr3_nt: TGTGCCAGCAGGGGCCCGAATAGCAATCAGCCCCAGCATTTT

j_call: TRBJ2-7
clone_size: few
d_call: NA
v_call: TRBV4-2
cdr3_aa: CASSQRQSYEQYF
cdr3_nt: TGTGCCAGCAGCCAACGACAGTCCTACGAGCAGTACTTC

j_call: TRBJ1-5
clone_size: NA
d_call: NA
v_call: TRBV19
cdr3_aa: CASSIGEPYSNQPQHF
cdr3_nt: TGTGCCAGTAGTATCGGGGAACCGTATAGCAATCAGCCCCAGCATTTT

j_call: TRBJ1-6
clone_size: NA
d_call: TRBD1
v_call: TRBV5-6
cdr3_aa: CASSKQGAGNSPLHF
cdr3_nt: TGTGCCAGCAGCAAGCAGGGGGCAGGGAATTCACCCCTCCACTTT

j_call: TRBJ1-1
clone_size: NA
d_call: TRBD1
v_call: TRBV19
cdr3_aa: CASGDRVTVSGTEAFF
cdr3_nt: TGTGCCAGTGGGGACAGGGTTACGGTATCGGGCACTGAAGCTTTCTTT

j_call: TRBJ1-4
clone_size: NA
d_call: NA
v_call: TRBV4-2
cdr3_aa: CASSDRLEASNEKLFF
cdr3_nt: TGTGCCAGCAGCGACAGGTTAGAAGCATCTAATGAAAAACTGTTTTTT

j_call: TRBJ1-2
clone_size: NA
d_call: NA
v_call: TRBV30
cdr3_aa: CAWSSGLGGYTF
cdr3_nt: TGTGCCTGGAGCTCAGGGTTAGGGGGCTACACCTTC

j_call: TRBJ1-2
clone_size: NA
d_call: NA
v_call: TRBV11-2
cdr3_aa: CASSLDTFGGRVANYGYTF
cdr3_nt: TGTGCCAGCAGCTTAGATACCTTTGGGGGGAGGGTTGCTAACTATGGCTACACCTTC

j_call: TRBJ2-3
clone_size: NA
d_call: NA
v_call: TRBV7-3
cdr3_aa: CASSLRDNTDTQYF
cdr3_nt: TGTGCCAGCAGCTTAAGGGACAACACAGATACGCAGTATTTT

j_call: TRBJ2-1
clone_size: once
d_call: TRBD2
v_call: TRBV5-6
cdr3_aa: CASSRPLAGAYNEQFF
cdr3_nt: TGTGCCAGCAGCCGCCCACTAGCGGGAGCCTACAATGAGCAGTTCTTC

j_call: TRBJ2-2
clone_size: NA
d_call: NA
v_call: TRBV6-1
cdr3_aa: CASSEGRRAVNTGELFF
cdr3_nt: TGTGCCAGCAGTGAAGGAAGGAGGGCAGTTAACACCGGGGAGCTGTTTTTT

j_call: TRBJ2-2
clone_size: NA
d_call: TRBD1
v_call: TRBV25-1
cdr3_aa: CASRVQGDTGELFF
cdr3_nt: TGTGCCAGCAGGGTTCAGGGGGACACCGGGGAGCTGTTTTTT

j_call: TRBJ2-2
clone_size: NA
d_call: TRBD2
v_call: TRBV7-3
cdr3_aa: CASSPTTSGSTRRTGELFF
cdr3_nt: TGTGCCAGCAGCCCGACAACTAGCGGGAGTACCAGGAGGACCGGGGAGCTGTTTTTT

j_call: TRBJ2-3
clone_size: NA
d_call: NA
v_call: TRBV29-1
cdr3_aa: CSGSRDGSDTQYF
cdr3_nt: TGCAGCGGCAGCCGAGACGGGTCAGATACGCAGTATTTT

j_call: TRBJ2-1
clone_size: NA
d_call: TRBD2
v_call: TRBV7-7
cdr3_aa: CASSLSRESSHEQFF
cdr3_nt: TGTGCTAGCAGCTTATCGCGGGAGTCTAGCCATGAGCAGTTCTTC